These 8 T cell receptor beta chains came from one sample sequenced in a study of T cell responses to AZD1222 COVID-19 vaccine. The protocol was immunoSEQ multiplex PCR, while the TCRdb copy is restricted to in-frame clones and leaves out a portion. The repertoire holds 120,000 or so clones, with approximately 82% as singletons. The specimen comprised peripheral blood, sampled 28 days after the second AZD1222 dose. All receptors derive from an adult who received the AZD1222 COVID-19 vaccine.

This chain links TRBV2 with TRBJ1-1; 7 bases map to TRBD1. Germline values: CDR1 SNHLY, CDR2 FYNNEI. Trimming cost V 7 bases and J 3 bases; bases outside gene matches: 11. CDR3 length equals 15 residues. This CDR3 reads CASKPPRDRDTEAFF. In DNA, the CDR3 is TGTGCCAGCAAACCGCCCCGGGACAGAGACACTGAAGCTTTCTTT.

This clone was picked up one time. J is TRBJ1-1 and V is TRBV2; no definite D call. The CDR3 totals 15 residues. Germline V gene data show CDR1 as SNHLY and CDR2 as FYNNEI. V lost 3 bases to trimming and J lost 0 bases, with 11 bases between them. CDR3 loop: CASSDDTVMNTEAFF. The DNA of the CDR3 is TGTGCCAGCAGTGATGACACTGTAATGAACACTGAAGCTTTCTTT. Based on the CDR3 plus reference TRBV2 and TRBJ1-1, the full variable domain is EPEVTQTPSHQVTQMGQEVILRCVPISNHLYFYWYRQILGQKVEFLVSFYNNEISEKSEIFDDQFSVERPDGSNFTLKIRSTKLEDSAMYFCASSDDTVMNTEAFFGQGTRLTVV.

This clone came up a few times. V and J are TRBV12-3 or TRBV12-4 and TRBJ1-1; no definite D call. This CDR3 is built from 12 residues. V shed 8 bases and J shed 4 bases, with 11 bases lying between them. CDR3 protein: CASQLGSTEAFF. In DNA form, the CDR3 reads TGTGCCAGCCAACTCGGGTCCACTGAAGCTTTCTTT.

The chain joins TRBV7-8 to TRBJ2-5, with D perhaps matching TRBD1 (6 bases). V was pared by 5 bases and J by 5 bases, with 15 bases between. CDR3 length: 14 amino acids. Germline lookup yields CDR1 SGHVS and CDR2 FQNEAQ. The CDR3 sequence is CASSLQGWGETQYF. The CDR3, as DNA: TGTGCCAGCAGCCTACAGGGTTGGGGGGAGACCCAGTACTTC. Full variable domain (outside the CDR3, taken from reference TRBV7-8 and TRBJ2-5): GAGVSQSPRYKVAKRGQDVALRCDPISGHVSLFWYQQALGQGPEFLTYFQNEAQLDKSGLPSDRFFAERPEGSVSTLKIQRTQQEDSAVYLCASSLQGWGETQYFGPGTRLLVL.

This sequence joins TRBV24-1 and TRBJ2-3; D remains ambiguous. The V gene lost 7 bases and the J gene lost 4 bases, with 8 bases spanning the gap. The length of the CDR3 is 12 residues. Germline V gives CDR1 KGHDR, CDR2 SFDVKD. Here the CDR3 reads CATSDEADTQYF. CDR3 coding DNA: TGTGCCACCAGCGATGAAGCAGATACGCAGTATTTT.

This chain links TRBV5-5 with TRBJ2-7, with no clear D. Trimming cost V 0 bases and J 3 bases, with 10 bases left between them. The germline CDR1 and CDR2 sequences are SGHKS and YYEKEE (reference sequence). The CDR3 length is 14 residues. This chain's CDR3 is CASSLGRWGYEQYF. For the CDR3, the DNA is TGTGCCAGCAGCTTGGGGCGTTGGGGCTACGAGCAGTACTTC.

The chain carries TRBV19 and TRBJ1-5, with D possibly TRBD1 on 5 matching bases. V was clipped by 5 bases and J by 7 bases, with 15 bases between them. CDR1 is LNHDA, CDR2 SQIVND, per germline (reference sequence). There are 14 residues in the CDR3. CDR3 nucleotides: TGTGCCAGTAGTCCGGGACGGACCCTCCAGCCCCAGCATTTT. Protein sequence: CASSPGRTLQPQHF.

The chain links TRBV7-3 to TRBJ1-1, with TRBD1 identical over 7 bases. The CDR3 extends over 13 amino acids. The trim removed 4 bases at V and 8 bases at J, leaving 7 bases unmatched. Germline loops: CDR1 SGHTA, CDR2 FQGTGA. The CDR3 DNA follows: TGTGCCAGCAGCTCACGAGAGGGACAGGAAGCTTTCTTT. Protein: CASSSREGQEAFF. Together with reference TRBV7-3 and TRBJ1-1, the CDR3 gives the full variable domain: GAGVSQTPSNKVTEKGKYVELRCDPISGHTALYWYRQSLGQGPEFLIYFQGTGAADDSGLPNDRFFAVRPEGSVSTLKIQRTERGDSAVYLCASSSREGQEAFFGQGTRLTVV.